These 14 T cell receptor beta chains were sequenced from one sample in a study of early T cells in non-severe SARS-CoV-2 infection (dated by TCRdb to the early 2020s). The library came from 5' RACE. This sample was sequenced with a NextSeq 500. In-frame beta chains were kept once TCRdb had trimmed the public reads at Q25 with fastp and called clones with MiXCR. Under each unique CDR3 protein, matching rows form one entry showing the most common genes and DNA. The sample table lists 40,000 or so distinct CDR3 sequences, approximately 6% of them with a count of one. The leading ten clones occupy 9.5% to 15% of the sample. The sequenced sample consisted of whole blood. The receptors were gathered from an adult who was a healthcare worker with PCR-confirmed SARS-CoV-2 infection or an uninfected control (not recorded which).

This chain uses TRBV7-3 with TRBJ2-2; D is ambiguous. From germline, CDR1 is SGHTA and CDR2 FQGTGA. Trimming took off 6 bases at V and 5 bases at J, with 10 bases between the two ends. The CDR3 covers 13 residues. CDR3 DNA sequence: TGTGCCAGCAGACCCTGGGATACCGGGGAGCTGTTTTTT. Translating it yields CASRPWDTGELFF.

In this sample, this clonotype is medium-sized (0.01 to 0.1%). J is TRBJ2-2 and V is TRBV27, with unresolved D. V was cut by 5 bases and J by 17 bases, with 21 bases left in between. The CDR3 consists of 13 residues. The germline V gene has CDR1 MNHEY and CDR2 SMNVEV (reference sequence). Written as DNA, the CDR3 is TGTGCCAGCAGTCCCCACGCGGAAATCGCCCTCTTTTTT. This gives the protein CASSPHAEIALFF.

V is TRBV7-9 and J is TRBJ2-7; D gene uncertain. This CDR3 spans 12 amino acids. Germline assignment: CDR1 SEHNR and CDR2 FQNEAQ (reference sequence). V was clipped by 3 bases and J by 2 bases, with 5 bases between them. The CDR3 reads CASSLLTYEQYF. CDR3 sequence (DNA): TGTGCCAGCAGCTTGCTGACCTACGAGCAGTACTTC.

The chain joins TRBV15 to TRBJ2-6; D may be TRBD1 or TRBD2 (5 bases each). This CDR3 is built from 16 residues. Germline V gene data show CDR1 as LNHNV and CDR2 as YYDKDF (reference sequence). V lost 3 bases, J lost 0 bases, and 9 bases lay in between. CDR3 residues: CATSRSGLSGANVLTF. The CDR3 DNA follows: TGTGCCACCAGCAGGTCGGGGCTCTCTGGGGCCAACGTCCTGACTTTC.

This clonotype has a count of ten or more. The CDR3 region is CSARDDFAGATGELFF. Here the CDR3 DNA reads TGCAGTGCTAGAGATGATTTTGCAGGGGCTACCGGGGAGCTGTTTTTT. The chain uses TRBV20-1 and TRBJ2-2; maybe TRBD1 (6 bases). From germline, CDR1 is DFQATT and CDR2 SNEGSKA (reference sequence). The CDR3 has 16 amino acids. V was trimmed by 0 bases and J by 5 bases, leaving 16 bases between them.

By share of the sample, this clonotype is medium-sized. J is TRBJ2-1 and V is TRBV5-6; possible D gene TRBD2, 7 bases. V was clipped by 5 bases and J by 0 bases, with 12 bases between them. CDR3 length: 15 amino acids. Germline lookup yields CDR1 SGHDT and CDR2 YYEEEE. The CDR3 sequence is CASRWGGASYNEQFF. For the CDR3, the DNA is TGTGCCAGCAGATGGGGGGGGGCCTCCTACAATGAGCAGTTCTTC.

This chain uses TRBV19 with TRBJ1-2, with D perhaps TRBD1 (5 bases). The germline CDR1 and CDR2 sequences are LNHDA and SQIVND (reference sequence). The CDR3 consists of 15 residues. Trimming took off 4 bases at V and 4 bases at J, with 16 bases between the two ends. The CDR3 nucleotides are TGTGCCAGTAGTACCCGGGAGAGACAGCGCTATGGCTACACCTTC. It encodes CASSTRERQRYGYTF.

This clonotype was seen ten or more times. The chain has TRBV20-1 and TRBJ1-2; D remains ambiguous. The ends were cut back, 0 bases at V and 6 bases at J, with 8 bases in the middle. Germline CDR1 is DFQATT and CDR2 is SNEGSKA (reference sequence). This CDR3 region has 12 residues. The DNA of the CDR3 is TGCAGTGCTAGAGATTTTCTTCATGGCTACACCTTC. As protein: CSARDFLHGYTF.

This clonotype was seen many times. The chain uses TRBV27 and TRBJ2-3, with 7 positions matching TRBD2. Germline V CDR1 and CDR2: MNHEY, SMNVEV (reference sequence). This CDR3 region has 15 residues. V lost 2 bases and J lost 1; bases outside the gene matches: 3. The CDR3 DNA sequence: TGTGCCAGCAGTTTAAGGGAGGGCCGCACAGATACGCAGTATTTT. This codes for CASSLREGRTDTQYF.

This clonotype came up a few times. This chain links TRBV4-3 with TRBJ2-4, with TRBD2 matching over 14 bases. The germline V gene encodes CDR1 LGHNA and CDR2 YSLEER. The CDR3 sequence is 21 residues long. V dropped 0 bases and J dropped 1; count of bases not matched to a gene: 11. The CDR3 loop reads CASSQDGPGLAGELAKNIQYF. Written as DNA, the CDR3 is TGCGCCAGCAGCCAAGATGGCCCGGGACTAGCGGGGGAGCTGGCCAAAAACATTCAGTACTTC.

J is TRBJ2-7 and V is TRBV4-3; TRBD2 aligns across 9 bases. J was trimmed by 7 bases and V by 4 bases; bases with no gene match: 14. CDR1 and CDR2 from the germline V gene are LGHNA and YSLEER. The CDR3 sequence is 16 residues long. The CDR3 DNA is TGCGCCAGCAGCCCGAGCTATATCGGCGGGGGGGCAGAGCAGTACTTC. Encoded protein: CASSPSYIGGGAEQYF.

In its sample, this clonotype was seen many times. DNA of the CDR3: TGCGCCAGCAGCTTGAGCTCGGACAGCCGAGGTGAAGCTTTCTTT. Translation gives CASSLSSDSRGEAFF. The rearrangement links TRBV5-1 to TRBJ1-1, with D perhaps TRBD1 (6 bases). CDR3 size: 15 residues. V was shortened by 1 base and J by 7 bases, with 17 bases between the two germline ends. Per germline, CDR1 SGHRS and CDR2 YFSETQ.

This clonotype was seen more than once but under ten times. The chain couples TRBV6-4 to TRBJ2-3, with 9 bases matching TRBD1. Germline loops: CDR1 MRHNA, CDR2 SNTAGT. The CDR3 is 14 residues long. V shed 3 bases and J 4 bases; nucleotides not matched to a gene: 2. The CDR3 bases are TGTGCCAGCAGTGAGGGACAGGGCTCAGATACGCAGTATTTT. Amino acids: CASSEGQGSDTQYF.

This chain joins TRBV20-1 and TRBJ2-3; maybe TRBD2 (6 bases). The ends were cut back, 3 bases at V and 2 bases at J, with 9 bases in the middle. CDR3 size: 13 residues. Germline-derived CDR1 and CDR2 are DFQATT and SNEGSKA (reference sequence). CDR3 bases: TGCAGTGCTAGGGGGGGACTCACAGATACGCAGTATTTT. Its protein product is CSARGGLTDTQYF.